This T cell receptor (beta chain) was recorded in a study of blood T cell repertoires in COVID-19. At the level of the study: COVID-19 samples from acute and convalescent phases originated in the United States, Italy and Spain. T cells, B-cell-depleted T cells, or PBMCs supplied cDNA or gDNA.

Participant-given clinical history determined each cohort assignment. The table came from immunoSEQ multiplex PCR; TCRdb's copy has only in-frame clones and leaves some out. The data contain approximately 200,000 clones, approximately 86% of them singletons. CDR3 length: 12 amino acids. CDR1 is SGHNT and CDR2 is YENEEA in the germline V gene. V lost 4 bases, J lost 6 bases, and 9 bases lay in between. The sample taken for sequencing was PBMCs or T cells enriched from blood (not recorded which). This rearrangement joins TRBV11-3 to TRBJ1-1; unclear D gene. The sequence was collected from a woman aged 25 to 39 who had recovered from COVID-19. CDR3 DNA: TGTGCCAGCAGCTCCCGTTCCTCTGAAGCTTTCTTT. Protein product: CASSSRSSEAFF.